This T cell receptor beta chain was recorded in a study of cytomegalovirus exposure and HLA in healthy donors. At the level of the study: It was reported in a later analysis that the approximately 120 validation repertoires used the same platform as the approximately 690 first-cohort repertoires. The study, taken as a whole, reports: Specificity for CMV antigens was confirmed in vitro for three of the CMV-associated chains.

Comment on this clone: What it binds is not known.

The approximately 120-subject validation cohort, separate from the approximately 640-subject first cohort, included the donors. Unmatched junction bases numbered 11, after V lost 7 bases and J lost 3 bases. The CDR3 loop spans 16 amino acids. CDR1 and CDR2 from the germline V gene are SGHRS and YFSETQ. Generated by immunoSEQ multiplex PCR, the TCRdb table keeps only in-frame clones and is missing some. This sample has some 120,000 clones, with approximately 90% found just once. This receptor was identified in a woman aged 18-29 years in good health and CMV-seronegative. The chain combines TRBV5-1 with TRBJ2-1, with 9 bases matching TRBD1. Input material: PBMCs. DNA for the CDR3: TGCGCCAGCGGCTCCCGGGACAGGGTCGGCTACAATGAGCAGTTCTTC. Translation gives CASGSRDRVGYNEQFF.